Described below is a single T cell receptor (beta chain) sequence and its context. Its target is unknown. This specimen belongs to a study of cytomegalovirus exposure and HLA in healthy donors. Study-wide findings and caveats: For most TCR beta V segments, an earlier analysis put the productive rate at about 87% or about 30% of the time. A later analysis reportedly identified an Asian-associated ancestry cluster as carrying fewer N-insertions than the approximately 710-donor mean. Relative to equally common others, HLA-associated TCR beta chains showed greater clonal expansion in a later analysis.

The PCR contained 60 Vbeta and 13 Jbeta primers. Using immunoSEQ multiplex PCR, the repertoire was profiled, and TCRdb retains in-frame clones only, with some absent. Among about 200,000 clones listed, 70% to 85% were seen once. Donors sampled were nominally healthy, though unrecorded immune exposures were likely. V was pared by 0 bases and J by 4 bases, with 5 bases between. CDR3 length: 13 residues. Germline V gene sequence: CDR1 SGHTS, CDR2 YDEGEE. The specimen was PBMCs. This TCR came from a boy between 2 and 10 years old in good health and CMV-seronegative. This chain links TRBV5-8 with TRBJ1-5; no clear D gene. The CDR3 here is CASSLARNQPQHF. DNA for the CDR3: TGTGCCAGCAGCTTGGCGAGAAATCAGCCCCAGCATTTT.